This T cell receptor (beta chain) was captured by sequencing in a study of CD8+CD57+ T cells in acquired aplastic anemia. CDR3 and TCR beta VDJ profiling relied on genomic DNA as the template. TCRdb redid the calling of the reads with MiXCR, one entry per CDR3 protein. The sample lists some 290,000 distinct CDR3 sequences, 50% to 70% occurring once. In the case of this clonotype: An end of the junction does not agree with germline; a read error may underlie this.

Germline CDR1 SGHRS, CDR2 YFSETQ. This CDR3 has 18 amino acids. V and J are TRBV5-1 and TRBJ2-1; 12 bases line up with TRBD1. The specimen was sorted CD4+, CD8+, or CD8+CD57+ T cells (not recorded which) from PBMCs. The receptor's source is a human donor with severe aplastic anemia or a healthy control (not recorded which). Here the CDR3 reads CASSPGTGGAQGYSEQFF. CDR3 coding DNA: TGCGCCAGCAGCCCGGGGACAGGGGGCGCCCAGGGCTACAGTGAGCAGTTCTTC. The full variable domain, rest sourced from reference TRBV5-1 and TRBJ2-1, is KAGVTQTPRYLIKTRGQQVTLSCSPISGHRSVSWYQQTPGQGLQFLFEYFSETQRNKGNFPGRFSGRQFSNSRSEMNVSTLELGDSALYLCASSPGTGGAQGYSEQFFGPGTRLTVL.